This note documents a single T cell receptor (beta chain) sequence. This clonotype came up many times. The antigen it binds to is not known. The record has no base qualities; no much larger clone is one base away. Bone marrow was sampled from every patient at the time of active disease. Ficoll-Hypaque density gradient centrifugation was used to isolate the bone marrow mononuclear cells. Myeloma plasma cells were removed and CD138-negative cells were obtained by negative selection following labeling with CD138 magnetic microbeads on a MACS separator. Purity of the isolated cells was checked by flow cytometry on an Attune NxT using CD138 antibodies. TRIzol reagent was used to extract total RNA, and a NanoDrop spectrophotometer was used to quantify the extracted RNA. For each patient, paired RNA-seq and IR-seq were run on the CD138-negative bone marrow sample from that patient. TCR libraries were built from about 370 ng RNA with the Immunoverse kit, using molecular barcoded adaptors covering alpha/delta and beta/gamma chains. TCR library preparation used the same RNA that went into transcriptome sequencing. TCR libraries were sequenced on an Illumina HiSeq 4000 with 2 x 150 cycles. As for the authors' bioinformatics: With MiXCR, TCR reads were aligned to human V, D, J and C references and assembled into CDR3 clonotypes, with quality filtering and error correction included. Clonotype counts and gene usage diversity were analyzed with the tcR package in R. For inspection of raw mapping reads, RNA-seq reads were mapped by STAR aligner version 2.5.3a onto GRCh37 of the human genome. To test how sequencing depth affects detected clonotypes, IR-seq fastq files were randomly downsampled with Seqtk 1.3. TCRdb reprocessed the public reads (quality trimming at Q25 with fastp, clone calling with MiXCR) and kept in-frame beta chains. Rows matching on CDR3 protein sequence are summarized as one entry with the most common DNA and genes. For this entry, the V and J calls and clone size follow TCRdb and not the study's own pipeline. The sample table holds around 130,000 distinct CDR3 sequences, of which roughly an eighth were seen once. The ten largest make up 7.5% to 10% of the sample.

The entry originates in a study of read filtering for tumor transcriptome and immune sequencing (dated by TCRdb to 2020 to 2022). With regard to the full study: The cohort had fewer than 20 male and approximately 15 female patients with a mean age of about 66 years, ranging from 47 to 80. One main goal was a read-filtering strategy for immune repertoire data, in particular deciding whether clonotypes backed by only one read should be removed. By revised international staging, about 8 patients were R-ISS I, fewer than 20 were R-ISS II and 6 or 7 were R-ISS III. Per sample, about 4.05 to 11 million TCR-region mapped reads were obtained with IR-seq, compared with only about 80 to 1,400 with RNA-seq. Using the same bone marrow samples, the study compared TCR repertoires obtained by targeted immune repertoire sequencing with those obtained by bulk whole-transcriptome sequencing. After DNase treatment, whole-transcriptome libraries were prepared with the TruSeq RNA Access Library Prep Kit. The paper's findings and limits, for the study overall: When single-read clonotypes were removed, the proportions of shared clonotypes in IR-seq and RNA-seq correlated more strongly. In IR-seq, roughly four fifths of clonotypes but approximately 3.8% of total reads were represented by single-read clonotypes, whereas in RNA-seq, 60% to 75% of clonotypes and around 47% of reads were represented by single-read clonotypes. Compared with RNA-seq, IR-seq captured clonotypes at much greater depth and more reliably, and a smaller IR-seq throughput was enough to identify most of the shared clonotypes. Rather than purified T cells, the sorted CD138-negative fraction was a mixed bone marrow immune population.

Measured from the cysteine to the phenylalanine, the CDR3 is 13 residues long. Left in the record is the CDR3 DNA by itself, 39 bases read in frame from the first base. The junction carries 10 bases between V and J, which are trimmed by 3 bases and 4 bases respectively. The germline V gene encodes CDR1 SGDLS and CDR2 YYNGEE. The material sequenced was a population of CD138-negative cells sorted from bone marrow. The cell subset or site label, as the study defines it: bone marrow mononuclear cells depleted of CD138+ plasma/myeloma cells by negative magnetic selection. The rearrangement combines TRBV9 with TRBJ1-1, and perhaps TRBD1 as D gene, on 5 matching bases. The sequence was obtained from a donor aged 40 or over with multiple myeloma. DNA sequence: TGTGCCAGCAGCGCCATCGGGGGCACTGAAGCTTTCTTT. It specifies CASSAIGGTEAFF.